This TCR beta chain was captured in a study of T cell responses to AZD1222 COVID-19 vaccine. General study results and limits: Spike was spanned by vaccine-associated CD4 TCRs, which were dominant at 160-218 and 743-854.

The data were produced by immunoSEQ multiplex PCR, yet TCRdb's version contains in-frame clones alone and is incomplete. The sample contains roughly 130,000 clones, roughly 88% of which appear only once. V gave up 6 bases and J gave up 4 bases; unmatched junction bases: 8. This CDR3 spans 15 amino acids. Germline loops: CDR1 MNHEY, CDR2 SVGAGI. With respect to this clone: Its antigen is unknown.

This receptor was taken from an adult in good health. The chain uses TRBV6-5 and TRBJ1-1; 10 bases are shared with TRBD1. Sequences were derived from peripheral blood, sampled on day 0 of AZD1222 vaccination. The CDR3 sequence is CASRVMRDRGTEAFF. Here the CDR3 DNA reads TGTGCCAGCAGAGTAATGCGGGACAGGGGCACTGAAGCTTTCTTT.